A single sample gave rise to the 29 T cell receptor beta chains below, sequenced in a study of cytomegalovirus exposure and HLA in healthy donors. The PCR had 60 Vbeta and 13 Jbeta primers. Only in-frame clones appear in the TCRdb table, and some are missing; sequencing was by immunoSEQ multiplex PCR. The data hold about 93,000 clones, with 82% observed a single time. Sequenced sample: PBMCs. The receptors here all came from a man in his fifties in good health and CMV-seronegative.

The V call is TRBV6-1, the J call TRBJ2-2, with no clear D. V was trimmed by 3 bases and J by 6 bases, leaving 11 bases between them. The CDR3 totals 14 residues. The germline gives CDR1 MNHNS, CDR2 SASEGT. The CDR3 protein is CASSDVAIAGELFF. CDR3 DNA: TGTGCCAGCAGTGATGTAGCAATTGCCGGGGAGCTGTTTTTT.

A few counts support this clone. The chain links TRBV7-9 to TRBJ2-7; 8 nucleotides agree with TRBD1. The junction had 9 bases not matched to a gene; V was cut back by 5 bases and J by 3 bases. CDR1 and CDR2 (germline): SEHNR, FQNEAQ (reference sequence). This CDR3 is 15 amino acids long. In DNA, the CDR3 is TGTGCCAGCAGCCCCCGGACAGGGTTCGACTACGAGCAGTACTTC. Protein sequence: CASSPRTGFDYEQYF.

The CDR3 coding sequence is TGTGCCATCAGTGAGTCGACTAGCGGGCCCTACGAGCAGTACTTC. Translated, it gives CAISESTSGPYEQYF. J is TRBJ2-7 and V is TRBV10-3; TRBD2 matches at 10 bases. With 0 bases clipped from V and 2 bases from J, the junction kept 1 base outside the gene matches. CDR1 is ENHRY, CDR2 SYGVKD, per germline. The CDR3 is made up of 15 amino acids.

The rearrangement uses TRBV7-9 and TRBJ2-7; TRBD1 aligns across 8 bases. This CDR3 region has 15 residues. Germline V CDR1 and CDR2: SEHNR, FQNEAQ (reference sequence). The trim removed 2 bases at V and 6 bases at J, leaving 9 bases unmatched. CDR3: CASSLLDRASGEQYF. The CDR3, as DNA: TGTGCCAGCAGCTTATTGGACAGGGCATCAGGCGAGCAGTACTTC.

The chain employs TRBV4-3 and TRBJ1-4; D remains ambiguous. The CDR3 has 15 amino acids. Germline V gene lookup returns CDR1 LGHNA and CDR2 YSLEER. The ends were cut back, 4 bases at V and 8 bases at J, with 17 bases in the middle. CDR3 in amino acids: CASSPGTIRGEKLFF. In DNA, the CDR3 is TGCGCCAGCAGCCCAGGAACTATACGGGGAGAAAAACTGTTTTTT.

The sample holds a few counts of this clone. The chain links TRBV28 to TRBJ2-3; 7 nucleotides line up with TRBD2. The CDR3 length is 19 residues. The V gene's germline CDR1 is MDHEN and CDR2 SYDVKM. V gave up 4 bases and J gave up 2 bases; unmatched junction bases: 18. CDR3 protein: CASSSIRGGSGGVTDTQYF. CDR3 in DNA: TGTGCCAGCAGTTCCATTCGGGGCGGGAGTGGGGGGGTCACAGATACGCAGTATTTT.

The V gene is TRBV7-9, the J gene TRBJ2-1; 7 bases are shared with TRBD2. Germline V gene data show CDR1 as SEHNR and CDR2 as FQNEAQ (reference sequence). Trimming at V came to 1 base and at J to 5 bases, leaving 5 bases not matched to a gene. This CDR3 region has 15 residues. In nucleotides, the CDR3 is TGTGCCAGCAGCTTAGTGGGGACTACCAACAATGAGCAGTTCTTC. It codes for CASSLVGTTNNEQFF. The whole variable domain, remainder taken from reference TRBV7-9 and TRBJ2-1, is DTGVSQNPRHKITKRGQNVTFRCDPISEHNRLYWYRQTLGQGPEFLTYFQNEAQLEKSRLLSDRFSAERPKGSFSTLEIQRTEQGDSAMYLCASSLVGTTNNEQFFGPGTRLTVL.

The chain joins TRBV4-2 to TRBJ1-3; TRBD1 might be the D (6 bases). Germline V CDR1 and CDR2: LGHNA, YNFKEQ. The CDR3 is made up of 15 amino acids. Trimming took off 4 bases at V and 0 bases at J, with 10 bases between the two ends. The CDR3 nucleotides are TGTGCCAGCAGCCCCAAGGGGGACTCTGGAAACACCATATATTTT. Protein: CASSPKGDSGNTIYF.

This chain uses TRBV6-4 with TRBJ2-7, with 8 bases that match TRBD1. The germline V gene has CDR1 MRHNA and CDR2 SNTAGT. J was trimmed by 5 bases and V by 5 bases; bases with no gene match: 11. The length of the CDR3 is 15 residues. CDR3 protein: CASSPPRTGIHEQYF. The CDR3 nucleotides read TGTGCCAGCAGTCCCCCAAGGACAGGGATACACGAGCAGTACTTC.

This chain connects TRBV9 to TRBJ2-7, with TRBD1 identical over 10 bases. Germline V lookup: CDR1 SGDLS, CDR2 YYNGEE. The CDR3 contains 16 residues. Germline trimming cut 3 bases from V and 1 base from J; bases unmatched to any gene: 7. CDR3 in amino acids: CASSADDRGHSYEQYF. For the CDR3, the DNA is TGTGCCAGCAGCGCCGACGACAGGGGGCATTCCTACGAGCAGTACTTC.

The V call is TRBV9, the J call TRBJ2-3; tentative D call: TRBD2 (5 bases). Trimming removed 0 bases from V and 4 bases from J, with 18 bases in between. The CDR3 consists of 17 residues. Germline values: CDR1 SGDLS, CDR2 YYNGEE. The CDR3 reads CASSVAPPGKYPDTQYF. The CDR3 nucleotides read TGTGCCAGCAGCGTAGCTCCTCCGGGGAAGTACCCAGATACGCAGTATTTT. The full variable domain, completed using reference TRBV9 and TRBJ2-3, is DSGVTQTPKHLITATGQRVTLRCSPRSGDLSVYWYQQSLDQGLQFLIQYYNGEERAKGNILERFSAQQFPDLHSELNLSSLELGDSALYFCASSVAPPGKYPDTQYFGPGTRLTVL.

The chain uses TRBV6-5 and TRBJ2-7, with TRBD1 matching over 7 bases. CDR1 and CDR2 from the germline V gene are MNHEY and SVGAGI. V was clipped by 2 bases and J by 2 bases; unmatched bases: 6. This CDR3 has 15 residues. CDR3 nucleotides: TGTGCCAGCAGTTACCGGACAGGATTAGCCTACGAGCAGTACTTC. Amino acid sequence: CASSYRTGLAYEQYF.

CDR3: CASSEGWASGNPMSTDTQYF. DNA of the CDR3: TGTGCCAGCAGTGAAGGCTGGGCTAGCGGGAATCCAATGAGCACAGATACGCAGTATTTT. The chain has TRBV2 and TRBJ2-3; 9 nucleotides match TRBD2. Trimming removed 1 base from V and 0 bases from J; junction bases left unmatched: 14. The CDR3 covers 20 residues. Germline CDR1 reads SNHLY; CDR2 reads FYNNEI.

This clone occurred a few times. A junction boundary mismatches the germline segment, possibly from a read error. V is TRBV14 and J is TRBJ2-7; a possible D gene is TRBD1 (6 bases). Germline V gene data show CDR1 as SGHDN and CDR2 as FVKESK. The CDR3 covers 12 residues. The CDR3 DNA follows: TGTGCCAGCAGCCAACGCACAGGGACATTAGACTTC. Translation: CASSQRTGTLDF.

V usage is TRBV6-1 and J usage is TRBJ2-1, with TRBD2 identical over 9 bases. The CDR3 runs to 14 residues. Unmatched junction bases numbered 5, after V lost 8 bases and J lost 3 bases. Per germline, CDR1 MNHNS and CDR2 SASEGT. The CDR3 DNA is TGTGCCAGCGGGAGGCGGGGGGGCTACAATGAGCAGTTCTTC. As protein: CASGRRGGYNEQFF.

The chain is built from TRBV27 and TRBJ2-3, with TRBD1 as a possible D gene (5 bases). Germline V gives CDR1 MNHEY, CDR2 SMNVEV (reference sequence). V gave up 6 bases and J gave up 5 bases, with 21 bases separating them. The CDR3 runs to 16 residues. The CDR3 region has the DNA TGTGCCAGCAGCTCTTACGGTAGCAGGGTAGGAGATACGCAGTATTTT. It yields the protein CASSSYGSRVGDTQYF.

The J gene is TRBJ2-1, the V gene TRBV27, with TRBD1 identical over 10 bases. The CDR3 length is 19 residues. Trimming took 3 bases from V and 8 from J; bases not matched to a gene: 19. CDR1 and CDR2 from the germline V gene are MNHEY and SMNVEV (reference sequence). CDR3 protein: CASSFLSRMDRGVGDEQFF. CDR3 nucleotides: TGTGCCAGCAGTTTCCTTTCCCGAATGGACAGGGGGGTAGGGGATGAGCAGTTCTTC.

V gene TRBV13 combines with J gene TRBJ2-6, with a weak D call TRBD1 (5 bases). Germline V gene data show CDR1 as PRHDT and CDR2 as FYEKMQ (reference sequence). Trimming removed 3 bases at V and 9 bases at J, with 12 bases between. The CDR3 is made up of 14 amino acids. The CDR3 here is CASSLVARVNVLTF. The CDR3 nucleotides are TGTGCCAGCAGCTTGGTCGCCAGGGTCAACGTCCTGACTTTC. The full variable domain, completed using reference TRBV13 and TRBJ2-6, is AAGVIQSPRHLIKEKRETATLKCYPIPRHDTVYWYQQGPGQDPQFLISFYEKMQSDKGSIPDRFSAQQFSDYHSELNMSSLELGDSALYFCASSLVARVNVLTFGAGSRLTVL.

The gene calls are TRBV19 and TRBJ2-7, with TRBD2 identical over 7 bases. Germline-derived CDR1 and CDR2 are LNHDA and SQIVND (reference sequence). The V segment lost 6 bases and the J segment 4 bases; nucleotides outside the gene matches: 3. This CDR3 has 12 amino acids. CDR3 region: CASSAGVYEQYF. DNA for the CDR3: TGTGCCAGTAGCGCGGGAGTTTACGAGCAGTACTTC.

The V call is TRBV5-4, the J call TRBJ2-1; 11 bases agree with TRBD1. The CDR3 is 15 amino acids. Germline assignment: CDR1 SGHNT and CDR2 YYREEE (reference sequence). J lost 8 bases, V lost 3 bases, and 7 bases had no gene match. The CDR3 DNA reads as TGTGCCAGCAGCTCCGGACAGGGGGCATTTGATGAGCAGTTCTTC. Residues: CASSSGQGAFDEQFF.

The genes are TRBV2 and TRBJ1-2; 8 nucleotides align to TRBD1. V gave up 5 bases and J gave up 6 bases; unmatched junction bases: 8. CDR3 length: 14 residues. Germline V gene sequence: CDR1 SNHLY, CDR2 FYNNEI. The CDR3 here is CASSNQGAQDGYTF. The DNA for the CDR3 is TGTGCCAGCAGTAATCAGGGGGCTCAGGATGGCTACACCTTC.

This clone was picked up one time. V and J are TRBV5-5 and TRBJ2-7; D unclear. Germline-derived CDR1 and CDR2 are SGHKS and YYEKEE (reference sequence). The length of the CDR3 is 14 residues. V lost 0 bases, J lost 4 bases, and 11 bases lay in between. The CDR3 nucleotides are TGTGCCAGCAGCTTGGGCGTGTCGGAGTACGAGCAGTACTTC. Translating gives CASSLGVSEYEQYF.

The V and J genes are TRBV9 and TRBJ2-2, with 8 nucleotides matching TRBD1. Germline-derived CDR1 and CDR2 are SGDLS and YYNGEE. Germline trimming cut 5 bases from V and 6 bases from J; bases unmatched to any gene: 0. The CDR3 extends over 12 amino acids. The CDR3 nucleotides are TGTGCCAGCAGACAGGGGGCCGGGGAGCTGTTTTTT. As protein: CASRQGAGELFF.

The chain has TRBV28 and TRBJ1-5; no clear D. This CDR3 spans 14 amino acids. V was shortened by 3 bases and J by 4 bases, with 10 bases between the two germline ends. Germline CDR1 is MDHEN and CDR2 is SYDVKM. This chain's CDR3 is CASSFGRLNQPQHF. CDR3 nucleotides: TGTGCCAGCAGTTTCGGCAGACTGAATCAGCCCCAGCATTTT.

The chain uses TRBV2 and TRBJ1-1; TRBD1 matches 10 bases. The CDR3 extends over 15 amino acids. CDR1 SNHLY and CDR2 FYNNEI come from the germline V gene. V shed 1 base, J shed 5 bases, and the junction held 4 bases outside the gene matches. CDR3 coding DNA: TGTGCCAGCAGTGAAGTTGGGACAGGGGTGACTGAAGCTTTCTTT. Its protein is CASSEVGTGVTEAFF.

The rearrangement uses TRBV11-1 and TRBJ2-1, with TRBD2 identical over 9 bases. Germline loops: CDR1 SGHAT, CDR2 FQDESV (reference sequence). V was pared by 5 bases and J by 10 bases, with 12 bases of the junction left unmatched. The CDR3 totals 15 residues. The CDR3 loop is CASSPSGTADVEQFF. CDR3 in DNA: TGTGCCAGCAGCCCTAGCGGGACGGCGGATGTAGAGCAGTTCTTC. The full variable domain, completed using reference TRBV11-1 and TRBJ2-1, is EAEVAQSPRYKITEKSQAVAFWCDPISGHATLYWYRQILGQGPELLVQFQDESVVDDSQLPKDRFSAERLKGVDSTLKIQPAELGDSAMYLCASSPSGTADVEQFFGPGTRLTVL.

This clone has only a few counts. V gene TRBV29-1 combines with J gene TRBJ1-1, with TRBD1 matching over 7 bases. J lost 4 bases, V lost 6 bases, and 5 bases had no gene match. This CDR3 is built from 12 residues. CDR1 is SQVTM, CDR2 ANQGSEA, per germline. The CDR3 nucleotides are TGCAGCGTCGATTCAGGGGGCACTGAAGCTTTCTTT. Translation: CSVDSGGTEAFF.

The CDR3 sequence is CASSYTASADTQYF. As DNA, the CDR3 is TGTGCCAGCAGTTACACGGCTAGCGCAGATACGCAGTATTTT. The rearrangement joins TRBV6-6 to TRBJ2-3, with D possibly matching TRBD2 (6 bases). The CDR3 extends over 14 amino acids. From germline, CDR1 is MNHNY and CDR2 SVGAGI (reference sequence). Trimming cost V 2 bases and J 4 bases, with 10 bases left between them.

V is TRBV7-2 and J is TRBJ2-7; possibly TRBD1 for D (6 bases). The CDR3 covers 13 residues. V lost 5 bases to trimming and J lost 4 bases, with 12 bases between them. Germline CDR1 reads SGHTA; CDR2 reads FQGNSA. The CDR3 sequence: CASSPGQRYEQYF. CDR3 DNA sequence: TGTGCCAGCAGCCCCGGACAGCGTTACGAGCAGTACTTC.